A single sample is the source of the 9 T cell receptor beta chains below, sequenced in a study of blood T cell repertoires in COVID-19. Repertoires were generated with immunoSEQ multiplex PCR, while TCRdb's copy carries only in-frame clones and drops some. The top ten hold about 4.7% of the sample, which has some 350,000 clones, approximately 89% seen once. The sequencing sample was made of PBMCs or T cells enriched from blood (not recorded which). The origin of the receptors is a man aged 30-40 years who had recovered from COVID-19.

V gene TRBV5-1 combines with J gene TRBJ1-4; TRBD1 agrees at 8 bases. Germline loops: CDR1 SGHRS, CDR2 YFSETQ. This CDR3 has 15 residues. With V trimmed by 1 base and J by 8 bases, 7 bases remained unmatched. CDR3 residues: CASSLSGQGIEKLFF. For the CDR3, the DNA is TGCGCCAGCAGCTTGTCCGGACAGGGCATCGAAAAACTGTTTTTT.

This chain joins TRBV21-1 and TRBJ1-6. TRBV21-1 is noted as a pseudogene. The CDR3 covers 17 residues. CDR3 bases: TGTGCCAGCAGCAATCTAGGTGGCTCCCTCGGGAATTCACCCCTCCACTTT. Translation: CASSNLGGSLGNSPLHF.

The V gene is TRBV2, the J gene TRBJ1-4, with D possibly matching TRBD1 (6 bases). V shed 3 bases and J shed 0 bases, with 8 bases lying between them. The germline gives CDR1 SNHLY, CDR2 FYNNEI. This CDR3 has 15 amino acids. The DNA of the CDR3 is TGTGCCAGCAGTGATGAGGGGGCAACTAATGAAAAACTGTTTTTT. This gives the protein CASSDEGATNEKLFF.

V is TRBV7-9 and J is TRBJ1-6, with 10 bases aligning to TRBD1. Per the germline V gene, CDR1 is SEHNR and CDR2 is FQNEAQ (reference sequence). The V segment lost 4 bases and the J segment 9 bases; nucleotides outside the gene matches: 12. The CDR3 is 17 residues long. The CDR3 DNA is TGTGCCAGCAGCTGGGGACAGGGGCTGCCGGATGGTTCACCCCTCCACTTT. Protein: CASSWGQGLPDGSPLHF.

The chain joins TRBV3-1 (or the pseudogene TRBV3-2) to TRBJ1-2; 7 bases fit TRBD1. V dropped 4 bases and J dropped 7; count of bases not matched to a gene: 6. Per the germline V gene, CDR1 is LGHDT and CDR2 is YNNKEL (reference sequence). The CDR3 extends over 13 amino acids. This chain's CDR3 is CASSLNDRAGYTF. In DNA, the CDR3 is TGTGCCAGCAGCCTAAATGACAGGGCTGGCTACACCTTC.

The rearrangement uses TRBV5-1 and TRBJ2-5; perhaps TRBD1 as D (6 bases). This CDR3 has 16 amino acids. Germline CDR1 reads SGHRS; CDR2 reads YFSETQ. Trimming took 0 bases from V and 4 from J, leaving 16 bases between them. CDR3: CASSLALAGERETQYF. The CDR3 DNA follows: TGCGCCAGCAGCTTGGCTCTGGCAGGGGAGCGAGAGACCCAGTACTTC.

The chain's CDR3 is CASSQDLPGVNRRDTIYF. CDR3 nucleotides: TGTGCCAGCAGCCAAGATTTACCCGGGGTCAACCGTCGGGACACCATATATTTT. The chain employs TRBV3-1 (or the pseudogene TRBV3-2) and TRBJ1-3; no definite D call. The V gene lost 0 bases and the J gene lost 8 bases, with 23 bases spanning the gap. Germline-derived CDR1 and CDR2 are LGHDT and YNNKEL (reference sequence). The CDR3 length is 18 residues.

The chain combines TRBV28 with TRBJ2-3; 13 bases fit TRBD2. The CDR3 runs 17 residues. After removal of 2 bases from V and 4 bases from J, the junction contained 6 bases not matched to a gene. The V gene's germline CDR1 is MDHEN and CDR2 SYDVKM. CDR3 loop: CASSLLGTSGDADTQYF. The DNA for the CDR3 is TGTGCCAGCAGTTTACTGGGGACTAGCGGGGATGCAGATACGCAGTATTTT.

Concerning this clone itself: The same CDR3 arises from other DNA sequences in this sample as well. V is TRBV19 and J is TRBJ1-5, with 9 bases lining up with TRBD1. CDR3 length: 15 residues. Per the germline V gene, CDR1 is LNHDA and CDR2 is SQIVND (reference sequence). V trimming: 6 bases; J trimming: 2 bases; junction bases outside the gene matches: 5. CDR3 in DNA: TGTGCCAGTAGAGGGGGACAGGGAGGCAATCAGCCCCAGCATTTT. This codes for CASRGGQGGNQPQHF.